Listed here are 21 T cell receptor beta chains from one sample, sequenced in a study of shared clonotypes between healthy human individuals (TCRdb year 2020). The library was prepared using the immunoSEQ multiplex PCR assay. Sourced from immuneACCESS, this table was stored by TCRdb with only in-frame sequences that have V and J called. A share of the clones is absent; for the studies checked, an unresolved V gene accounts for under half, and the remainder has no known explanation. Present in this sample are around 320,000 clones, around 87% of which were seen just once. The ten largest clonotypes hold around 15% of the sample. Input material: memory CD8+ T cells sorted from blood. The cell subset or site label corresponds to: CD45RO+ cells pooled with CCR7-negative TemRA cells. These receptors originate from a man aged 18 to 30 in good health.

The rearrangement uses TRBV11-3 and TRBJ2-7; 7 nucleotides match TRBD1. Germline CDR1 and CDR2: SGHNT and YENEEA. Trimming removed 2 bases from V and 1 base from J; junction bases left unmatched: 14. There are 18 residues in the CDR3. The CDR3 DNA reads TGTGCCAGCAGCTTAACTCAAACAGGGGTTAAGGCTTCCTACGAGCAGTACTTC. This gives the protein CASSLTQTGVKASYEQYF.

This rearrangement joins TRBV7-6 to TRBJ1-1; no definite D call. The CDR3 sequence is 15 residues long. From germline, CDR1 is SGHVS and CDR2 FNYEAQ. Trimming stripped 3 bases from V and 1 base from J, with 12 bases between. CDR3 DNA sequence: TGTGCCAGCAGCTTGGAATCAGCTCAGAACACTGAAGCTTTCTTT. It yields the protein CASSLESAQNTEAFF.

The rearrangement links TRBV19 to TRBJ1-1, with TRBD1 matching 9 bases. The CDR3 totals 12 residues. The germline V gene has CDR1 LNHDA and CDR2 SQIVND (reference sequence). Trimming removed 10 bases from V and 4 bases from J; junction bases left unmatched: 4. CDR3 residues: CAIKQGATEAFF. As DNA, the CDR3 is TGTGCCATCAAACAGGGGGCCACTGAAGCTTTCTTT.

This clone was seen once. The junction shows a germline mismatch at one end, possibly a read error. The chain carries TRBV6-1 and TRBJ2-7, with 12 bases that match TRBD1. The CDR3 contains 14 residues. Germline V gene lookup returns CDR1 MNHNS and CDR2 SASEGT. The CDR3: CAISEGQGAYEQYF. The CDR3 DNA reads TGTGCCATCAGTGAGGGACAGGGGGCATACGAGCAGTACTTC.

This chain links TRBV2 with TRBJ2-7; 11 bases align to TRBD2. V dropped 0 bases and J dropped 3; count of bases not matched to a gene: 4. The germline V gene encodes CDR1 SNHLY and CDR2 FYNNEI. The CDR3 is 16 residues long. The CDR3 here is CASSEAGTSGFYEQYF. CDR3 DNA: TGTGCCAGCAGTGAAGCGGGGACTAGCGGATTCTACGAGCAGTACTTC.

This clone was seen a single time. The chain joins TRBV6-5 to TRBJ2-7, with TRBD1 matching 8 bases. V lost 6 bases and J lost 3; bases outside the gene matches: 4. From germline, CDR1 is MNHEY and CDR2 SVGAGI. The CDR3 contains 13 residues. CDR3 sequence (DNA): TGTGCCAGCAGGGAACAGGGGGGCTACGAGCAGTACTTC. Protein sequence: CASREQGGYEQYF.

The V call is TRBV25-1, the J call TRBJ2-7; D is perhaps TRBD2 (6 bases). The CDR3 length is 14 residues. Germline CDR1 and CDR2: MGHDK and SYGVNS. V was cut by 2 bases and J by 2 bases, with 10 bases left in between. The CDR3 loop reads CASSETGGTYEQYF. The CDR3 nucleotides read TGTGCCAGCAGTGAAACCGGCGGGACCTACGAGCAGTACTTC.

The chain joins TRBV4-1 to TRBJ2-1, with 16 bases identical to TRBD2. The CDR3 is 16 amino acids. The V segment lost 6 bases and the J segment 4 bases; nucleotides outside the gene matches: 3. Germline V gene sequence: CDR1 MGHRA, CDR2 YSYEKL. CDR3 sequence: CASRPGLAGGYNEQFF. Here the CDR3 DNA reads TGCGCCAGCAGGCCGGGACTAGCGGGGGGGTACAATGAGCAGTTCTTC.

Sample share makes this clone medium-sized. The V call is TRBV27, the J call TRBJ2-7; 7 nucleotides line up with TRBD2. The CDR3 extends over 13 amino acids. CDR1 is MNHEY and CDR2 is SMNVEV in the germline V gene (reference sequence). The ends lost 4 bases at V and 3 bases at J; junction bases unmatched: 3. CDR3 DNA: TGTGCCAGCAGTTGGGGGGGGAACTACGAGCAGTACTTC. The encoded protein is CASSWGGNYEQYF.

The chain uses TRBV7-6 and TRBJ2-7; D is possibly TRBD1 (6 bases). Germline lookup yields CDR1 SGHVS and CDR2 FNYEAQ. The CDR3 has 14 amino acids. Trimming cost V 5 bases and J 3 bases, with 14 bases left between them. In DNA form, the CDR3 reads TGTGCCAGCAGCCCGGTACAGGGCTACTACGAGCAGTACTTC. Translated, it gives CASSPVQGYYEQYF.

V and J are TRBV28 and TRBJ2-7, with D uncertain. The germline gives CDR1 MDHEN, CDR2 SYDVKM. Trimming took 2 bases from V and 0 from J, leaving 5 bases between them. This CDR3 region has 13 residues. The chain's CDR3 is CASSLMNSYEQYF. Here the CDR3 DNA reads TGTGCCAGCAGTTTAATGAACTCCTACGAGCAGTACTTC.

The genes are TRBV6-5 and TRBJ2-3; tentative D call: TRBD2 (5 bases). Trimming shortened V by 5 bases and J by 2 bases, and 8 bases separated the two germline ends. Germline values: CDR1 MNHEY, CDR2 SVGAGI. The CDR3 contains 13 residues. CDR3 amino acids: CASSPGDTDTQYF. In nucleotides, the CDR3 is TGTGCCAGCAGTCCCGGGGACACAGATACGCAGTATTTT.

The chain has TRBV19 and TRBJ1-6; tentatively, D is TRBD1 (5 bases). This CDR3 region has 15 residues. Between the trimmed V and J ends, which lost 0 bases and 8 bases, there was a span of 11 bases. Germline-derived CDR1 and CDR2 are LNHDA and SQIVND (reference sequence). The DNA for the CDR3 is TGTGCCAGTAGTATAGATGACAGTTCTTATTCACCCCTCCACTTT. It translates to CASSIDDSSYSPLHF.

CDR3 DNA: TGCGCCAGCAGCAAGACAGGGGTTGAAGGGGAGCTGTTTTTT. Translating gives CASSKTGVEGELFF. The chain is built from TRBV10-1 and TRBJ2-2; 8 bases fit TRBD1. Germline V gives CDR1 WNHNN, CDR2 SYGVQD (reference sequence). Trimming took 6 bases from V and 8 from J; bases not matched to a gene: 8. The CDR3 runs to 14 residues.

The chain is built from TRBV18 and TRBJ1-1; no definite D call. V lost 7 bases and J 3 bases, leaving 3 bases between the germline ends. This CDR3 region has 10 residues. CDR1 is KGHSH and CDR2 is LQKENI in the germline V gene. The CDR3 region has the DNA TGTGCCAGCTGGGACACTGAAGCTTTCTTT. This codes for CASWDTEAFF.

This clone is a singleton in its sample. DNA of the CDR3: TGTGCCAGCAGCCCGCGGGACAGCCCCTATGGCTACACCTTC. Translating gives CASSPRDSPYGYTF. The chain employs TRBV13 and TRBJ1-2, with 7 positions matching TRBD1. CDR3 length equals 14 residues. Per the germline V gene, CDR1 is PRHDT and CDR2 is FYEKMQ (reference sequence). Trimming cost V 5 bases and J 4 bases; bases outside gene matches: 7.

The chain employs TRBV7-9 and TRBJ2-1; TRBD2 is a possible D gene (5 bases). Germline lookup yields CDR1 SEHNR and CDR2 FQNEAQ (reference sequence). This CDR3 is 14 amino acids long. Trimming left V 1 base short and J 6 bases short, with 10 bases between. The CDR3 spells CASSLVGESNEQFF. As DNA, the CDR3 is TGTGCCAGCAGCTTAGTCGGGGAGAGCAATGAGCAGTTCTTC. Based on the CDR3 plus reference TRBV7-9 and TRBJ2-1, the full variable domain is DTGVSQNPRHKITKRGQNVTFRCDPISEHNRLYWYRQTLGQGPEFLTYFQNEAQLEKSRLLSDRFSAERPKGSFSTLEIQRTEQGDSAMYLCASSLVGESNEQFFGPGTRLTVL.

The chain uses TRBV28 and TRBJ1-1, with D perhaps TRBD1 (5 bases). This CDR3 has 17 amino acids. V was clipped by 1 base and J by 0 bases, with 15 bases between them. Germline V gene data show CDR1 as MDHEN and CDR2 as SYDVKM. CDR3 nucleotide sequence: TGTGCCAGCAGTTTATTAGCCAGGGAACACATGAACACTGAAGCTTTCTTT. Translated, it gives CASSLLAREHMNTEAFF.

The V call is TRBV7-6, the J call TRBJ2-5; no reliable D call. V was cut by 6 bases and J by 5 bases, with 10 bases left in between. CDR1 and CDR2 from the germline V gene are SGHVS and FNYEAQ. There are 12 residues in the CDR3. The CDR3 DNA reads as TGTGCCAGCAGTTACCTTAGTGAGACCCAGTACTTC. This gives the protein CASSYLSETQYF.

The chain links TRBV9 to TRBJ2-2; D remains unclear. Deletions cut 6 bases from V and 4 bases from J, with 10 bases between. Germline V lookup: CDR1 SGDLS, CDR2 YYNGEE. This CDR3 spans 13 amino acids. The CDR3 reads CASTEWSTGELFF. CDR3 nucleotide sequence: TGTGCCAGCACCGAATGGAGCACCGGGGAGCTGTTTTTT. Full variable domain (outside the CDR3, taken from reference TRBV9 and TRBJ2-2): DSGVTQTPKHLITATGQRVTLRCSPRSGDLSVYWYQQSLDQGLQFLIQYYNGEERAKGNILERFSAQQFPDLHSELNLSSLELGDSALYFCASTEWSTGELFFGEGSRLTVL.

The chain links TRBV9 to TRBJ2-3, with TRBD2 matching 12 bases. This CDR3 is built from 18 residues. After removal of 3 bases from V and 2 bases from J, the junction contained 10 bases not matched to a gene. Germline lookup yields CDR1 SGDLS and CDR2 YYNGEE. The CDR3 DNA sequence: TGTGCCAGCAGCGGGTTCCTAGCGGGGGGGCACCTCACAGATACGCAGTATTTT. It translates to CASSGFLAGGHLTDTQYF.